This T cell receptor (beta chain) is drawn from a study of post-analysis software for immune sequencing data. Findings and caveats of the study: Included in a set of roughly five TRBV segments more frequent in patients than controls were TRBV5-6, TRBV5-1 and TRBV20-1. In multiple sclerosis, normalized Chao1 diversity was significantly below that of controls.

Researchers reported that TCR beta cDNA libraries carried unique molecular identifiers. Hundreds of thousands of cDNA molecules came from around 1 to 9.1 million T cells. TCRdb passed the PCR reads through MiXCR, listing each CDR3 protein once. The sample has about 200,000 distinct CDR3 sequences; roughly 30% are singletons. Trimming took off 7 bases at V and 6 bases at J, with 16 bases between the two ends. This CDR3 region has 15 residues. Germline loops: CDR1 SGHTA, CDR2 FQGNSA. This clonotype appeared many times. The antigen remains undetermined. The specimen sequenced was blood. This chain links TRBV7-2 with TRBJ1-6, with D perhaps TRBD1 (5 bases). This sequence originates from a girl younger than 18 with multiple sclerosis. The CDR3 sequence is CASNAAGWANSPLHF. The DNA for the CDR3 is TGTGCCAGCAACGCCGCAGGGTGGGCTAATTCACCCCTCCACTTT.